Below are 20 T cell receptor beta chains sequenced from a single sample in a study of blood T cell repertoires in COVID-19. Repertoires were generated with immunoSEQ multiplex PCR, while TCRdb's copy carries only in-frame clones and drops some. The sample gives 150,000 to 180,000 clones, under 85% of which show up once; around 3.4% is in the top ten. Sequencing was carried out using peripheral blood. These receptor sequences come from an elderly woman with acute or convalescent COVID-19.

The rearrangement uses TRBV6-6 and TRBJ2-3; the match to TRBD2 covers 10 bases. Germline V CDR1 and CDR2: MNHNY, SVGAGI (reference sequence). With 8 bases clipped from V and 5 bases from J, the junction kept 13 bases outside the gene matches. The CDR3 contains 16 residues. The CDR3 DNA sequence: TGTGCCAGCCTGAAATTAGCGGGGGGAGGAAAAGATACGCAGTATTTT. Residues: CASLKLAGGGKDTQYF.

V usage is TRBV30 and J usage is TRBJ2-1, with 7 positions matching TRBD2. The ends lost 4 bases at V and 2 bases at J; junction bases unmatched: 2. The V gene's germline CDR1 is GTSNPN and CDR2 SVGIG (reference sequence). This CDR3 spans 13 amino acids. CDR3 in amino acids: CAWKGGTYNEQFF. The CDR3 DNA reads TGTGCCTGGAAGGGAGGGACCTACAATGAGCAGTTCTTC.

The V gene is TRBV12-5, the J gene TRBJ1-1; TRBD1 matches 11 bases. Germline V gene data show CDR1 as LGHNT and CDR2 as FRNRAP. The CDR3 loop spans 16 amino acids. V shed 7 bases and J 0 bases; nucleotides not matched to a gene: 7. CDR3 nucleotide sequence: TGTGCTAGTGCCCGGGACAGGGGGTCCATGAACACTGAAGCTTTCTTT. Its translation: CASARDRGSMNTEAFF.

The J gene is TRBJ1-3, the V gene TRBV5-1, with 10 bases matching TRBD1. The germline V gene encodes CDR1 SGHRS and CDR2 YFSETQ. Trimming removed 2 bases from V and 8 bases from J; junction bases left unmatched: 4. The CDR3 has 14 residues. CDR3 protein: CASSFRDRGDTIYF. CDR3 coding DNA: TGCGCCAGCAGCTTCCGGGACAGGGGCGACACCATATATTTT. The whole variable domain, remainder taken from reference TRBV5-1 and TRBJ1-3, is KAGVTQTPRYLIKTRGQQVTLSCSPISGHRSVSWYQQTPGQGLQFLFEYFSETQRNKGNFPGRFSGRQFSNSRSEMNVSTLELGDSALYLCASSFRDRGDTIYFGEGSWLTVV.

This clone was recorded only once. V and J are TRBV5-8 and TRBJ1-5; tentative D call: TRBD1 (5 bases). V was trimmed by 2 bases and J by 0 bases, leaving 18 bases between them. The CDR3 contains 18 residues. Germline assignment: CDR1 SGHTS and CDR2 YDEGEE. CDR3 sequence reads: CASSFLEGVPYSNQPQHF. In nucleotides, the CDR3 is TGTGCCAGCAGCTTTTTGGAAGGGGTTCCCTATAGCAATCAGCCCCAGCATTTT.

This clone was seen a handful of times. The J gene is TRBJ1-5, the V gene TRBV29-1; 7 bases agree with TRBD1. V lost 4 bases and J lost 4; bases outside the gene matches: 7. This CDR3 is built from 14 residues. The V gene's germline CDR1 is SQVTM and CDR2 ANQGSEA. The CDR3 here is CSVVQGGTNQPQHF. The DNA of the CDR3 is TGCAGCGTTGTGCAGGGGGGCACTAATCAGCCCCAGCATTTT.

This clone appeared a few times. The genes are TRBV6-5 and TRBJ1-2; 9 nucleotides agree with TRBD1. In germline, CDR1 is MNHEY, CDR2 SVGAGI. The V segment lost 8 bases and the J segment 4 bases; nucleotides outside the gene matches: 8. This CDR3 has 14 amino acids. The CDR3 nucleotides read TGTGCCAGCGGAGAACAGGGGGCCCCCTATGGCTACACCTTC. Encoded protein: CASGEQGAPYGYTF.

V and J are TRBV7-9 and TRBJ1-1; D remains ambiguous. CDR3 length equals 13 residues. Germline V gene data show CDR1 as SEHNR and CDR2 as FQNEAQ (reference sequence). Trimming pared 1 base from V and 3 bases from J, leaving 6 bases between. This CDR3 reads CASSLVADTEAFF. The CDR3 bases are TGTGCCAGCAGCTTAGTGGCGGACACTGAAGCTTTCTTT.

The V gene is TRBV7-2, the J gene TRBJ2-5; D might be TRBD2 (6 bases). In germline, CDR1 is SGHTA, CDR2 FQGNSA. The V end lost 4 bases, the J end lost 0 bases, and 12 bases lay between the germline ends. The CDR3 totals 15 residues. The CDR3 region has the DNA TGTGCCAGCAGCTGGGGAGGTAGAAACCAAGAGACCCAGTACTTC. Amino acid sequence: CASSWGGRNQETQYF.

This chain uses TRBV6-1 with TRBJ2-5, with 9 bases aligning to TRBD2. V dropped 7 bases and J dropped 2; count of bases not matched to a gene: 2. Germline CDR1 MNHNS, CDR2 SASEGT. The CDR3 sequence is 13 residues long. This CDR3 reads CASIAGGQETQYF. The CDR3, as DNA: TGTGCCAGCATTGCGGGGGGGCAAGAGACCCAGTACTTC.

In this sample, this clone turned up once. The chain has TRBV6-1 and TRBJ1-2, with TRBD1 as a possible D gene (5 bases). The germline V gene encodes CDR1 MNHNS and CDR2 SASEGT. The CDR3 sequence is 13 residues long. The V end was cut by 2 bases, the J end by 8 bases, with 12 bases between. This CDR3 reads CASSEFRATGYTF. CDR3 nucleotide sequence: TGTGCCAGCAGTGAATTCAGGGCGACCGGCTACACCTTC.

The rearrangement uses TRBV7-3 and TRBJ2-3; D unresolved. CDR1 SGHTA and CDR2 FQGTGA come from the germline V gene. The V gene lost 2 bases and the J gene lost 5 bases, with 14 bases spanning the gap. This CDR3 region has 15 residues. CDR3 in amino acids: CASSLWQAKEDTQYF. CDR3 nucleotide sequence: TGTGCCAGCAGCTTATGGCAGGCTAAGGAAGATACGCAGTATTTT.

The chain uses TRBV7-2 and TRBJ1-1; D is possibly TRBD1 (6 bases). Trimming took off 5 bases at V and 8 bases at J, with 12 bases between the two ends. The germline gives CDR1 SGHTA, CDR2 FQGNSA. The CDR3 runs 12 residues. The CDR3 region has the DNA TGTGCCAGCAGCCAAACCGGGACAGAAGCTTTCTTT. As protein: CASSQTGTEAFF.

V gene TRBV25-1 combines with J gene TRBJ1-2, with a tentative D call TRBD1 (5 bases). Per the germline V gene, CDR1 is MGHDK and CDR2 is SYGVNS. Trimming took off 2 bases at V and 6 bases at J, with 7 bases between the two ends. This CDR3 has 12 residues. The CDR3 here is CASSEGAHGYTF. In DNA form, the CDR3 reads TGTGCCAGCAGTGAAGGGGCCCATGGCTACACCTTC.

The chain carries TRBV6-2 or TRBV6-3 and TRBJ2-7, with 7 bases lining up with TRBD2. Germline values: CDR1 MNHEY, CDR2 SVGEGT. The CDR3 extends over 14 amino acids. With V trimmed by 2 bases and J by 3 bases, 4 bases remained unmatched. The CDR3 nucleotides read TGTGCCAGCAGTTACAGAGTAGCGGGCTACGAGCAGTACTTC. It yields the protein CASSYRVAGYEQYF.

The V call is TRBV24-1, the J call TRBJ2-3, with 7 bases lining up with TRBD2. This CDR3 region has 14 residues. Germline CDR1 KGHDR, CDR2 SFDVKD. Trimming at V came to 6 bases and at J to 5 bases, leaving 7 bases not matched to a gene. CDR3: CATSSAGDRDTQYF. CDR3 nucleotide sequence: TGTGCCACCAGTTCGGCGGGGGATAGAGATACGCAGTATTTT.

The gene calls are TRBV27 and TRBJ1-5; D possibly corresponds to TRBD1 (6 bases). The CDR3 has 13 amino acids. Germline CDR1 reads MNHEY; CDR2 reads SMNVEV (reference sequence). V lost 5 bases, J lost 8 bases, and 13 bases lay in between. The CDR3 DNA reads TGTGCCAGCAGTCCAAGGGGGGGAGAGCCCCAGCATTTT. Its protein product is CASSPRGGEPQHF.

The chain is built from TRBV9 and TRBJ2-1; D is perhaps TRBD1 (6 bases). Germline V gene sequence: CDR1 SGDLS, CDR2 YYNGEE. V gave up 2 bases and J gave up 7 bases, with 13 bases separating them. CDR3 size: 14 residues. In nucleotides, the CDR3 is TGTGCCAGCAGCGTTGGACAGCCTACGAATGAGCAGTTCTTC. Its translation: CASSVGQPTNEQFF. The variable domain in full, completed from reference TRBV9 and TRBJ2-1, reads DSGVTQTPKHLITATGQRVTLRCSPRSGDLSVYWYQQSLDQGLQFLIQYYNGEERAKGNILERFSAQQFPDLHSELNLSSLELGDSALYFCASSVGQPTNEQFFGPGTRLTVL.

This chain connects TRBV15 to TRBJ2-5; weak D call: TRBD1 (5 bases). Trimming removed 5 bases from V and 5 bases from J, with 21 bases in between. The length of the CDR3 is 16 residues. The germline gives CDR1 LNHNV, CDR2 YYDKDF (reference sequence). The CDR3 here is CATSAPGHSASETQYF. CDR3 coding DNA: TGTGCCACCAGCGCCCCCGGACATTCCGCCAGCGAGACCCAGTACTTC. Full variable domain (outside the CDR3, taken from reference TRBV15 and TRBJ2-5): DAMVIQNPRYQVTQFGKPVTLSCSQTLNHNVMYWYQQKSSQAPKLLFHYYDKDFNNEADTPDNFQSRRPNTSFCFLDIRSPGLGDTAMYLCATSAPGHSASETQYFGPGTRLLVL.

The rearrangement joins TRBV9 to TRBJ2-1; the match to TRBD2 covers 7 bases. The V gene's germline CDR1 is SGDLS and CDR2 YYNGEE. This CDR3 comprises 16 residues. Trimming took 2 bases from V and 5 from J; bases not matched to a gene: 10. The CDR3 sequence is CASSVAGLVQNNEQFF. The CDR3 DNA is TGTGCCAGCAGCGTCGCTGGACTAGTACAAAACAATGAGCAGTTCTTC. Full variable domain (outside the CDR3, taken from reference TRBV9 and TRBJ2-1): DSGVTQTPKHLITATGQRVTLRCSPRSGDLSVYWYQQSLDQGLQFLIQYYNGEERAKGNILERFSAQQFPDLHSELNLSSLELGDSALYFCASSVAGLVQNNEQFFGPGTRLTVL.